Below, 13 T cell receptor beta chains from the same sample are listed, as sequenced in a study of blood T cell repertoires in COVID-19. Measured with immunoSEQ multiplex PCR; TCRdb has only the in-frame clones, and not every one. The data contain about 200,000 clones, about 93% of them seen just once; the ten biggest clones take up 0.6% to 0.9%. Source material: peripheral blood. These receptors all come from a man younger than 45 with COVID-19, enrolled during active disease.

This chain joins TRBV5-4 and TRBJ2-7, with 7 bases matching TRBD1. The germline gives CDR1 SGHNT, CDR2 YYREEE (reference sequence). CDR3 length: 14 residues. The trim removed 3 bases at V and 2 bases at J, leaving 5 bases unmatched. This chain's CDR3 is CASSWTGNTYEQYF. The DNA of the CDR3 is TGTGCCAGCAGCTGGACAGGAAATACCTACGAGCAGTACTTC.

The genes are TRBV5-1 and TRBJ1-2; D may be TRBD1 (5 bases). V lost 3 bases and J lost 4, with 10 bases in between. The germline V gene has CDR1 SGHRS and CDR2 YFSETQ. This CDR3 spans 13 amino acids. The CDR3 protein is CASSSEGVYGYTF. The CDR3 DNA reads as TGCGCCAGCAGCTCGGAAGGGGTCTATGGCTACACCTTC.

The chain uses TRBV6-1 and TRBJ1-5; no reliable D call. The CDR3 contains 13 residues. Looked up from germline, CDR1 is MNHNS and CDR2 is SASEGT. V was trimmed by 2 bases and J by 9 bases, leaving 11 bases between them. This CDR3 reads CASSEMSPWPQHF. The DNA for the CDR3 is TGTGCCAGCAGTGAAATGTCCCCTTGGCCCCAGCATTTT.

This chain uses TRBV27 with TRBJ1-5; the match to TRBD1 covers 10 bases. This CDR3 has 16 amino acids. Germline values: CDR1 MNHEY, CDR2 SMNVEV (reference sequence). V trimming: 4 bases; J trimming: 7 bases; junction bases outside the gene matches: 10. The CDR3 DNA sequence: TGTGCCAGCAGTTCCATAGGGACAGGGGACCGCCAGCCCCAGCATTTT. It is translated as CASSSIGTGDRQPQHF.

The chain recombines TRBV4-1 with TRBJ1-6; D not certain. The germline V and J ends were trimmed by 0 bases and 7 bases, with 13 bases remaining between them. The CDR3 loop spans 16 amino acids. CDR1 is MGHRA, CDR2 YSYEKL, per germline. The chain's CDR3 is CASSQEEGLGNSPLHF. As DNA, the CDR3 is TGCGCCAGCAGCCAAGAGGAGGGCCTGGGGAATTCACCCCTCCACTTT.

This clone showed up just a few times. This rearrangement joins TRBV27 to TRBJ2-2, with 14 bases fitting TRBD2. Germline lookup yields CDR1 MNHEY and CDR2 SMNVEV (reference sequence). The CDR3 spans 19 residues. J lost 0 bases, V lost 5 bases, and 8 bases had no gene match. The CDR3 DNA reads TGTGCCAGCAGTCGGTACGGGACTAGCGGGGGAACGAACACCGGGGAGCTGTTTTTT. This translates into CASSRYGTSGGTNTGELFF.

The V and J genes are TRBV19 and TRBJ1-2; TRBD1 matches at 7 bases. The CDR3 is 17 amino acids. Germline V gene sequence: CDR1 LNHDA, CDR2 SQIVND (reference sequence). V gave up 5 bases and J gave up 5 bases; unmatched junction bases: 17. CDR3 DNA: TGTGCCAGTAGTGGGACCGAGGACAGGAGTCTCCTTTATGGCTACACCTTC. This sequence encodes CASSGTEDRSLLYGYTF. Full variable domain (remainder filled in from reference TRBV19 and TRBJ1-2): DGGITQSPKYLFRKEGQNVTLSCEQNLNHDAMYWYRQDPGQGLRLIYYSQIVNDFQKGDIAEGYSVSREKKESFPLTVTSAQKNPTAFYLCASSGTEDRSLLYGYTFGSGTRLTVV.

This clone was seen a few times. V and J are TRBV6-5 and TRBJ1-1; TRBD1 aligns across 8 bases. Per germline, CDR1 MNHEY and CDR2 SVGAGI. V was pared by 5 bases and J by 4 bases, with 3 bases of the junction left unmatched. The CDR3 is 13 amino acids. In DNA, the CDR3 is TGTGCCAGCAGTCCGGGACAGGTCACTGAAGCTTTCTTT. This translates into CASSPGQVTEAFF.

This chain links TRBV6-1 with TRBJ1-2, with 10 bases lining up with TRBD1. The CDR3 runs 15 residues. The germline gives CDR1 MNHNS, CDR2 SASEGT. With 3 bases clipped from V and 2 bases from J, the junction kept 3 bases outside the gene matches. This CDR3 is CASSDGGQGNYGYTF. The CDR3 DNA is TGTGCCAGCAGTGATGGGGGACAGGGGAACTATGGCTACACCTTC.

The chain employs TRBV7-9 and TRBJ1-1; possible D gene TRBD1, 5 bases. The V end was cut by 5 bases, the J end by 2 bases, with 12 bases between. Germline CDR1 and CDR2: SEHNR and FQNEAQ (reference sequence). This CDR3 comprises 14 residues. CDR3 coding DNA: TGTGCCAGCAGCAAGGGGTCCGAAAACACTGAAGCTTTCTTT. Protein sequence: CASSKGSENTEAFF. The whole variable domain, remainder taken from reference TRBV7-9 and TRBJ1-1, is DTGVSQNPRHKITKRGQNVTFRCDPISEHNRLYWYRQTLGQGPEFLTYFQNEAQLEKSRLLSDRFSAERPKGSFSTLEIQRTEQGDSAMYLCASSKGSENTEAFFGQGTRLTVV.

The rearrangement links TRBV19 to TRBJ2-3, with 9 bases identical to TRBD2. This CDR3 comprises 14 residues. The V gene's germline CDR1 is LNHDA and CDR2 SQIVND (reference sequence). V lost 7 bases to trimming and J lost 1 base; unmatched junction nucleotides: 3. This CDR3 is CASTSGEGTDTQYF. The CDR3 DNA reads as TGTGCCAGTACTAGCGGGGAGGGCACAGATACGCAGTATTTT. Full variable domain (missing parts from reference TRBV19 and TRBJ2-3): DGGITQSPKYLFRKEGQNVTLSCEQNLNHDAMYWYRQDPGQGLRLIYYSQIVNDFQKGDIAEGYSVSREKKESFPLTVTSAQKNPTAFYLCASTSGEGTDTQYFGPGTRLTVL.

This rearrangement joins TRBV5-1 to TRBJ2-1, with D perhaps matching TRBD2 (6 bases). The length of the CDR3 is 18 residues. Germline assignment: CDR1 SGHRS and CDR2 YFSETQ. Trimming stripped 3 bases from V and 0 bases from J, with 19 bases between. The CDR3 region is CASSWSVKVADSYNEQFF. The CDR3 DNA reads as TGCGCCAGCAGCTGGTCCGTTAAGGTAGCGGACTCCTACAATGAGCAGTTCTTC.

J is TRBJ1-2 and V is TRBV9, with a possible D match to TRBD1 (5 bases). Germline assignment: CDR1 SGDLS and CDR2 YYNGEE. This CDR3 region has 15 residues. Trimming left V 0 bases short and J 5 bases short, with 14 bases between. The CDR3 reads CASSVDQGGGYGYTF. The DNA of the CDR3 is TGTGCCAGCAGCGTAGACCAGGGAGGTGGTTATGGCTACACCTTC.